This T cell receptor (beta chain) was sequenced for a study of control samples from healthy donors and cancer patients. Germline V gene data show CDR1 as SGHAT and CDR2 as FQNNGV. Trimming removed 2 bases from V and 3 bases from J, with 11 bases in between. The CDR3 spans 15 residues. This clone was picked up a small number of times. Profiling relied on immunoSEQ multiplex PCR, and the TCRdb table lists in-frame clones only, not all of them. Of 35,000 to 55,000 clones listed, 75% to 95% were seen once; the top ten hold about a fifth. Input material: PBMCs. The TCR comes from a middle-aged woman with head and neck cancer. This chain links TRBV11-2 with TRBJ1-3; no reliable D call. The CDR3 nucleotides are TGTGCCAGCAGCTTAACGGCAGATATTGGAAACACCATATATTTT. This sequence encodes CASSLTADIGNTIYF.